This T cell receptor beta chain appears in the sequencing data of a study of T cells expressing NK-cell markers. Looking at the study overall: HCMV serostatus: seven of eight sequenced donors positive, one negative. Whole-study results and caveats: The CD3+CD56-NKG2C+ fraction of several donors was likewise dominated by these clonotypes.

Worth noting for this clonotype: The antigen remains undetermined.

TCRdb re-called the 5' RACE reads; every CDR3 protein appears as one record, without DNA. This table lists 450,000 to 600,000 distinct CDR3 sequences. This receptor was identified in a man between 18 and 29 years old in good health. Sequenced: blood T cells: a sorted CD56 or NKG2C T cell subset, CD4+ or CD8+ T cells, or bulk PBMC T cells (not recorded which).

This CDR3 reads CASSLPGQRGVEKLFF. The J gene is TRBJ1-4, the V gene TRBV5-1. Per the germline V gene, CDR1 is SGHRS and CDR2 is YFSETQ. The CDR3 covers 16 residues.